The rows below give T cell receptor beta chains drawn from one sample of a study of T-cell reconstitution after alpha-beta-depleted transplantation in children. One entry per CDR3 protein results from TCRdb running MiXCR on the PCR reads. The sample has about 870,000 distinct CDR3 sequences, roughly 15% seen once; the top ten hold roughly 4.8%. The sequences come from PBMCs, mostly from graft donor cells, collected 360 days after TCRalphabeta/CD19-depleted stem cell transplant. These TCRs come from a male patient under 18 who had a stem cell transplant for acute lymphoblastic leukemia, so the T cells may come from the graft donor. The CDR3 runs from the conserved cysteine through the conserved F or W. The D gene is left open where the match is weak. Clone sizes are given selectively: once, few, many, or a class where the clone is expanded.

len: 15; d_gene: TRBD2; abundance: .; v_gene: TRBV9; j_gene: TRBJ2-5; CDR3aa: CASSGTSGRGETQYF; CDR3nt: TGTGCCAGCAGCGGGACTAGCGGGAGAGGAGAGACCCAGTACTTC
len: 13; d_gene: TRBD1; abundance: few; v_gene: TRBV29-1; j_gene: TRBJ1-4; CDR3aa: CSVEGTGPEKLFF; CDR3nt: TGCAGCGTTGAGGGGACAGGGCCCGAAAAACTGTTTTTT
len: 12; d_gene: .; abundance: few; v_gene: TRBV5-5; j_gene: TRBJ1-4; CDR3aa: CASSVMDEKLFF; CDR3nt: TGTGCCAGCAGCGTGATGGATGAAAAACTGTTTTTT
len: 15; d_gene: .; abundance: few; v_gene: TRBV15; j_gene: TRBJ2-7; CDR3aa: CATSRDSAWGREQYF; CDR3nt: TGTGCCACCAGCAGAGATAGCGCCTGGGGGCGTGAGCAGTACTTC
len: 16; d_gene: TRBD2; abundance: few; v_gene: TRBV7-2; j_gene: TRBJ2-7; CDR3aa: CASSFSASGGTYEQYF; CDR3nt: TGTGCCAGCAGCTTTTCGGCTAGCGGTGGGACCTACGAGCAGTACTTC
len: 13; d_gene: TRBD2; abundance: few; v_gene: TRBV20-1; j_gene: TRBJ2-7; CDR3aa: CSAKRESIYEQYF; CDR3nt: TGCAGTGCGAAGCGGGAGTCGATCTACGAGCAGTACTTC
len: 18; d_gene: TRBD2; abundance: few; v_gene: TRBV9; j_gene: TRBJ2-1; CDR3aa: CASSQGTSGRKGYNEQFF; CDR3nt: TGTGCCAGCAGCCAGGGGACTAGCGGGAGGAAGGGCTACAATGAGCAGTTCTTC
len: 12; d_gene: .; abundance: .; v_gene: TRBV20-1; j_gene: TRBJ2-1; CDR3aa: CSAIRLYNEQFF; CDR3nt: TGCAGTGCTATCCGCCTCTACAATGAGCAGTTCTTC
len: 14; d_gene: .; abundance: few; v_gene: TRBV7-9; j_gene: TRBJ2-7; CDR3aa: CASSLEQVRDEQYF; CDR3nt: TGTGCCAGCAGCTTAGAGCAGGTACGCGACGAGCAGTACTTC
len: 16; d_gene: TRBD2; abundance: .; v_gene: TRBV28; j_gene: TRBJ2-7; CDR3aa: CASIDGAGENSYEQYF; CDR3nt: TGTGCCAGCATCGATGGAGCGGGAGAAAACTCCTACGAGCAGTACTTC
len: 13; d_gene: .; abundance: .; v_gene: TRBV10-3; j_gene: TRBJ2-1; CDR3aa: CAISDSEYNEQFF; CDR3nt: TGTGCCATCAGTGATAGCGAGTACAATGAGCAGTTCTTC
len: 13; d_gene: .; abundance: few; v_gene: TRBV7-9; j_gene: TRBJ1-1; CDR3aa: CASKGHLNTEAFF; CDR3nt: TGTGCCTCAAAGGGACACCTGAACACTGAAGCTTTCTTT
len: 13; d_gene: TRBD1; abundance: many; v_gene: TRBV7-3; j_gene: TRBJ1-2; CDR3aa: CASSLDRDNGYTF; CDR3nt: TGTGCCAGCAGCTTGGACAGGGACAATGGCTACACCTTC
len: 16; d_gene: TRBD1; abundance: few; v_gene: TRBV4-1; j_gene: TRBJ2-7; CDR3aa: CASSQERPGQGYEQYF; CDR3nt: TGCGCCAGCAGCCAAGAAAGGCCGGGACAGGGCTACGAGCAGTACTTC
len: 17; d_gene: TRBD2; abundance: .; v_gene: TRBV14; j_gene: TRBJ2-1; CDR3aa: CASSQGTTSGRLNEQFF; CDR3nt: TGTGCCAGCAGCCAAGGAACCACTAGCGGGAGACTTAATGAGCAGTTCTTC
len: 13; d_gene: .; abundance: .; v_gene: TRBV5-1; j_gene: TRBJ1-1; CDR3aa: CASSPLINTEAFF; CDR3nt: TGCGCCAGCAGCCCCCTGATCAACACTGAAGCTTTCTTT
len: 14; d_gene: TRBD2; abundance: few; v_gene: TRBV24-1; j_gene: TRBJ2-7; CDR3aa: CATSAGGSSYEQYF; CDR3nt: TGTGCCACCAGTGCGGGGGGTTCCTCCTACGAGCAGTACTTC
len: 14; d_gene: .; abundance: few; v_gene: TRBV9; j_gene: TRBJ2-7; CDR3aa: CASSVGGRGYEQYF; CDR3nt: TGTGCCAGCAGCGTGGGCGGTAGAGGCTACGAGCAGTACTTC
len: 15; d_gene: .; abundance: .; v_gene: TRBV11-2; j_gene: TRBJ2-7; CDR3aa: CASSLWLGGTYEQYF; CDR3nt: TGTGCCAGCAGCTTATGGTTAGGTGGGACCTACGAGCAGTACTTC
len: 16; d_gene: TRBD1; abundance: .; v_gene: TRBV24-1; j_gene: TRBJ2-5; CDR3aa: CATSDLGQGAEETQYF; CDR3nt: TGTGCCACCAGTGATTTGGGACAGGGGGCTGAGGAGACCCAGTACTTC
len: 15; d_gene: TRBD2; abundance: many; v_gene: TRBV5-6; j_gene: TRBJ2-1; CDR3aa: CASSLELAGGNEQFF; CDR3nt: TGTGCCAGCAGCTTGGAACTAGCGGGAGGGAATGAGCAGTTCTTC
len: 14; d_gene: .; abundance: few; v_gene: TRBV6-5; j_gene: TRBJ2-7; CDR3aa: CASSYSMSGSEQYF; CDR3nt: TGTGCCAGCAGTTACTCGATGTCAGGGTCCGAGCAGTACTTC
len: 17; d_gene: .; abundance: once; v_gene: TRBV20-1; j_gene: TRBJ1-1; CDR3aa: CSARDRGSTFMNTEAFF; CDR3nt: TGCAGTGCTAGAGATAGGGGCAGCACCTTCATGAACACTGAAGCTTTCTTT
len: 18; d_gene: TRBD1; abundance: .; v_gene: TRBV18; j_gene: TRBJ1-4; CDR3aa: CASSLQGATLATNEKLFF; CDR3nt: TGTGCCAGCTCACTACAGGGGGCGACGCTTGCAACTAATGAAAAACTGTTTTTT
len: 17; d_gene: .; abundance: few; v_gene: TRBV12-3/TRBV12-4; j_gene: TRBJ2-2; CDR3aa: CASSFAWGALNTGELFF; CDR3nt: TGTGCCAGCAGCTTTGCGTGGGGGGCCCTTAACACCGGGGAGCTGTTTTTT
len: 15; d_gene: TRBD2; abundance: few; v_gene: TRBV12-3/TRBV12-4; j_gene: TRBJ2-3; CDR3aa: CASSPLAGLTYTQYF; CDR3nt: TGTGCCAGCAGTCCGCTAGCGGGTCTAACTTATACGCAGTATTTT
len: 15; d_gene: .; abundance: few; v_gene: TRBV12-3/TRBV12-4; j_gene: TRBJ1-2; CDR3aa: CASTLSGTLDYGYTF; CDR3nt: TGTGCCAGCACCCTTTCCGGGACTCTTGACTATGGCTACACCTTC
len: 16; d_gene: TRBD2; abundance: few; v_gene: TRBV12-3/TRBV12-4; j_gene: TRBJ2-3; CDR3aa: CASTWDPAGGTDTQYF; CDR3nt: TGTGCCAGCACCTGGGATCCTGCGGGAGGTACAGATACGCAGTATTTT
len: 18; d_gene: TRBD2; abundance: few; v_gene: TRBV7-7; j_gene: TRBJ2-3; CDR3aa: CASSLDVSGGLGTDTQYF; CDR3nt: TGTGCCAGCAGCTTAGATGTCTCGGGGGGACTTGGCACAGATACGCAGTATTTT
len: 13; d_gene: .; abundance: few; v_gene: TRBV12-3/TRBV12-4; j_gene: TRBJ2-3; CDR3aa: CASRNRITDTQYF; CDR3nt: TGTGCCAGCAGGAATAGAATCACAGATACGCAGTATTTT
len: 18; d_gene: TRBD2; abundance: .; v_gene: TRBV28; j_gene: TRBJ2-7; CDR3aa: CASSPPGLAGVSSYEQYF; CDR3nt: TGTGCCAGCAGTCCTCCGGGACTAGCGGGAGTGAGTTCCTACGAGCAGTACTTC
len: 14; d_gene: .; abundance: .; v_gene: TRBV12-3/TRBV12-4; j_gene: TRBJ1-5; CDR3aa: CASSWRASNQPQHF; CDR3nt: TGTGCCAGCTCTTGGAGGGCGAGCAATCAGCCCCAGCATTTT
len: 11; d_gene: .; abundance: many; v_gene: TRBV5-1; j_gene: TRBJ2-7; CDR3aa: CASSSNYEQYF; CDR3nt: TGTGCCAGCAGCTCTAACTACGAGCAGTACTTC
len: 15; d_gene: .; abundance: .; v_gene: TRBV3-1; j_gene: TRBJ2-1; CDR3aa: CASSQRATQRGRVFF; CDR3nt: TGTGCCAGCAGCCAACGTGCTACCCAACGGGGGCGTGTGTTCTTC
len: 15; d_gene: .; abundance: .; v_gene: TRBV3-1; j_gene: TRBJ2-2; CDR3aa: CASSQLTAVPGELFF; CDR3nt: TGTGCCAGCAGCCAACTGACCGCCGTACCCGGGGAGCTGTTTTTT
len: 14; d_gene: .; abundance: many; v_gene: TRBV27; j_gene: TRBJ2-3; CDR3aa: CASSIRQVTDTQYF; CDR3nt: TGTGCCAGCAGTATTCGACAGGTCACAGATACGCAGTATTTT
len: 12; d_gene: .; abundance: .; v_gene: TRBV29-1; j_gene: TRBJ1-5; CDR3aa: CSVAQGNQPQHF; CDR3nt: TGCAGCGTTGCTCAGGGAAATCAGCCCCAGCATTTT
len: 18; d_gene: .; abundance: .; v_gene: TRBV7-2; j_gene: TRBJ1-4; CDR3aa: CASSLGRYGGATNEKLFF; CDR3nt: TGTGCCAGCAGCTTAGGGCGGTACGGGGGTGCAACTAATGAAAAACTGTTTTTT
len: 15; d_gene: TRBD2; abundance: few; v_gene: TRBV5-1; j_gene: TRBJ2-7; CDR3aa: CASSVKGLASYEQYF; CDR3nt: TGCGCCAGCAGCGTAAAGGGACTAGCGTCCTACGAGCAGTACTTC
len: 16; d_gene: .; abundance: .; v_gene: TRBV24-1; j_gene: TRBJ2-3; CDR3aa: CATSDVGGAGTDTQYF; CDR3nt: TGTGCCACCAGTGATGTTGGTGGGGCTGGGACAGATACGCAGTATTTT
len: 15; d_gene: .; abundance: .; v_gene: TRBV2; j_gene: TRBJ2-2; CDR3aa: CASSYRDTLTGELFF; CDR3nt: TGTGCCAGCAGTTACCGGGACACCTTAACCGGGGAGCTGTTTTTT
len: 19; d_gene: .; abundance: once; v_gene: TRBV15; j_gene: TRBJ2-1; CDR3aa: CATSRDLSGTAARAGEQFF; CDR3nt: TGTGCCACCAGCAGAGACCTATCCGGGACAGCTGCCCGGGCGGGGGAGCAGTTCTTC
len: 16; d_gene: .; abundance: .; v_gene: TRBV5-5; j_gene: TRBJ2-1; CDR3aa: CASSLLRDRTNNEQFF; CDR3nt: TGTGCCAGCAGCTTACTTCGAGACAGGACAAACAATGAGCAGTTCTTC
len: 12; d_gene: .; abundance: .; v_gene: TRBV29-1; j_gene: TRBJ1-2; CDR3aa: CSVALGVYGYTF; CDR3nt: TGCAGCGTTGCCCTTGGGGTTTATGGCTACACCTTC
len: 12; d_gene: .; abundance: .; v_gene: TRBV6-6; j_gene: TRBJ1-1; CDR3aa: CASSYEVTGAFF; CDR3nt: TGTGCCAGCAGTTATGAAGTTACTGGAGCTTTCTTT
len: 13; d_gene: .; abundance: .; v_gene: TRBV9; j_gene: TRBJ1-1; CDR3aa: CASSVRPNTEAFF; CDR3nt: TGTGCCAGCAGCGTGAGACCGAACACTGAAGCTTTCTTT
len: 15; d_gene: TRBD1; abundance: .; v_gene: TRBV7-9; j_gene: TRBJ2-7; CDR3aa: CASSLVTRGRWEQYF; CDR3nt: TGTGCCAGCAGCTTAGTAACCAGGGGGCGGTGGGAGCAGTACTTC
len: 16; d_gene: TRBD2; abundance: few; v_gene: TRBV5-1; j_gene: TRBJ2-3; CDR3aa: CASSTGGTSGTDTQYF; CDR3nt: TGCGCCAGCAGCACCGGAGGGACTAGCGGCACAGATACGCAGTATTTT
len: 14; d_gene: .; abundance: .; v_gene: TRBV2; j_gene: TRBJ2-2; CDR3aa: CASSEVGAPGELFF; CDR3nt: TGTGCCAGCAGTGAAGTGGGAGCCCCCGGGGAGCTGTTTTTT
len: 17; d_gene: .; abundance: few; v_gene: TRBV4-1; j_gene: TRBJ2-1; CDR3aa: CASSQDLEGAAYNEQFF; CDR3nt: TGCGCCAGCAGCCAAGATCTAGAGGGAGCCGCCTACAATGAGCAGTTCTTC
len: 13; d_gene: .; abundance: .; v_gene: TRBV24-1; j_gene: TRBJ1-2; CDR3aa: CATSEGRGYGYTF; CDR3nt: TGTGCCACCAGTGAGGGCAGGGGCTATGGCTACACCTTC
len: 12; d_gene: .; abundance: .; v_gene: TRBV20-1; j_gene: TRBJ2-1; CDR3aa: CSAGRAGREQFF; CDR3nt: TGCAGTGCCGGGCGAGCCGGGCGGGAGCAGTTCTTC
len: 15; d_gene: TRBD1; abundance: .; v_gene: TRBV11-2; j_gene: TRBJ2-7; CDR3aa: CASSLVPQGANEQYF; CDR3nt: TGTGCCAGCAGCTTAGTCCCCCAGGGGGCTAACGAGCAGTACTTC
len: 15; d_gene: TRBD2; abundance: few; v_gene: TRBV5-1; j_gene: TRBJ2-1; CDR3aa: CASSLPPVGRGEQFF; CDR3nt: TGCGCCAGCAGCTTGCCCCCTGTCGGGAGGGGTGAGCAGTTCTTC
len: 16; d_gene: TRBD2; abundance: .; v_gene: TRBV11-2; j_gene: TRBJ2-7; CDR3aa: CASSFGLAGGAYEQYF; CDR3nt: TGTGCCAGCAGCTTCGGACTAGCGGGAGGGGCCTACGAGCAGTACTTC
len: 15; d_gene: TRBD1; abundance: .; v_gene: TRBV11-2; j_gene: TRBJ2-7; CDR3aa: CASSPDRGQTYEQYF; CDR3nt: TGTGCCAGCAGCCCCGACAGGGGGCAGACCTACGAGCAGTACTTC
len: 17; d_gene: .; abundance: .; v_gene: TRBV7-6; j_gene: TRBJ2-2; CDR3aa: CASSLTPAGPNTGELFF; CDR3nt: TGTGCCAGCAGCTTAACCCCCGCGGGACCGAACACCGGGGAGCTGTTTTTT
len: 20; d_gene: .; abundance: .; v_gene: TRBV21-1; j_gene: TRBJ2-7; CDR3aa: CACSKGGTGTGLPLSGEQYF; CDR3nt: TGTGCCTGCAGCAAAGGCGGGACCGGGACAGGCCTTCCCCTATCGGGCGAGCAGTACTTC
len: 14; d_gene: .; abundance: few; v_gene: TRBV29-1; j_gene: TRBJ2-7; CDR3aa: CSVEAGSNLYEQYF; CDR3nt: TGCAGCGTTGAAGCAGGCTCTAACCTCTACGAGCAGTACTTC